Listed below are T cell receptor beta chains from one sample, sequenced in a study of PD-1 blockade in classical Hodgkin lymphoma. TCRdb's table, derived via immunoSEQ multiplex PCR, lists solely in-frame clones and lacks some. The sample consists of 20,000 to 25,000 clones, less than 80% of them appearing once. The specimen was peripheral blood mononuclear cells (PBMCs), collected at baseline. These receptors were obtained from a human donor with classical Hodgkin lymphoma. The CDR3 runs from the conserved cysteine through the conserved F or W. Fields, in order: clone size, V gene, D gene, CDR3 length, J gene, CDR3 protein, CDR3 DNA. A D gene is named only where the DNA matches it firmly. Some rows have no size entry. The others give once, few or many, or a class for an expanded clone.

>NA|TRBV6-5|NA|14|TRBJ2-2
CASSYRRDTGELFF
TGTGCCAGCAGTTACCGCCGGGATACCGGGGAGCTGTTTTTT
>NA|TRBV6-6|TRBD1|15|TRBJ1-2
CASSYGSTGGYGYTF
TGTGCCAGCAGTTATGGTTCGACAGGGGGCTATGGCTACACCTTC
>NA|TRBV2|TRBD2|13|TRBJ2-3
CASSRLAGVTQYF
TGTGCCAGCAGTCGACTAGCGGGGGTTACGCAGTATTTT
>NA|TRBV7-2|TRBD1|16|TRBJ1-3
CASSLTGGNSGNTIYF
TGTGCCAGCAGCTTGACAGGGGGGAACTCTGGAAACACCATATATTTT
>few|TRBV2|TRBD1|13|TRBJ1-6
CASYTGVNSPLHF
TGTGCCAGCTATACAGGGGTCAATTCACCCCTCCACTTT
>few|TRBV7-9|NA|14|TRBJ1-2
CASSPGEGIYGYTF
TGTGCCAGCAGCCCCGGAGAGGGGATTTATGGCTACACCTTC
>NA|TRBV28|NA|14|TRBJ1-2
CASSLSSQRSGYTF
TGTGCCAGCAGTTTATCTTCCCAACGGTCCGGCTACACCTTC
>NA|TRBV6-1|TRBD1|15|TRBJ2-6
CASSEQGAGANVLTF
TGTGCCAGCAGTGAACAGGGGGCTGGGGCCAACGTCCTGACTTTC
>NA|TRBV19|NA|16|TRBJ1-5
CASSSGTLLLGQPQHF
TGTGCCAGTAGTTCCGGGACACTACTTCTCGGTCAGCCCCAGCATTTT
>NA|TRBV27|TRBD1|14|TRBJ2-2
CASSFTGVTGELFF
TGTGCCAGCAGTTTTACAGGGGTTACCGGGGAGCTGTTTTTT
>few|TRBV5-6|NA|19|TRBJ2-7
CASSFPGGAGGPPGYEQYF
TGTGCCAGCAGCTTCCCGGGGGGGGCAGGGGGCCCGCCTGGGTACGAGCAGTACTTC